A single TCR beta chain is shown here with its context. V dropped 3 bases and J dropped 2; count of bases not matched to a gene: 6. CDR1 is SGHDN, CDR2 FVKESK, per germline. The length of the CDR3 is 15 residues. Under the authors' procedure: Amplification with reference gene primers provided the estimates of nucleated cell counts. TCRdb keeps only in-frame clones here, not all; method: immunoSEQ multiplex PCR. From that table come the V and J calls and clone size; the DNA was used to work out D and trimming. This table holds 200,000 to 250,000 clones, 92% found once. This specimen comes from a study of blood T cell repertoires in COVID-19. Study details: The study drew acute and convalescent COVID-19 samples from the United States, Italy and Spain. Sources were T cells, B-cell-depleted T cells, or PBMCs; the material itself was cDNA or gDNA.

This chain uses TRBV14 with TRBJ2-7, with TRBD2 matching 8 bases. This receptor was taken from a man aged 55 to 69 with COVID-19, enrolled during active disease. The specimen was peripheral blood. The CDR3, as DNA: TGTGCCAGCAGCCACACTAGCGGAGGGACCTACGAGCAGTACTTC. It specifies CASSHTSGGTYEQYF.